The rows below give T cell receptor beta chains drawn from one sample of a study of cytomegalovirus exposure and HLA in healthy donors. The assay was immunoSEQ multiplex PCR, and TCRdb's table has in-frame clones only and misses some. The sample includes approximately 150,000 clones, over 65% of them seen just once. The sample was PBMCs. The receptor set was obtained from a young man in good health and CMV-seropositive. CDR3s include the opening cysteine and the closing phenylalanine or tryptophan. The D gene is left open where the match is weak. The size entry is marked missing in some rows and otherwise reads once, few, many or a size class.

TGTGCCAGCAGCGTGGGAGGGGCCTCTAATGAAAAACTGTTTTTT CASSVGGASNEKLFF NA TRBV9 NA TRBJ1-4
TGTGCCATCAGTGAATTGGGGCTAGCGGGGGAAGAGACCCAGTACTTC CAISELGLAGEETQYF TRBD2 TRBV10-3 NA TRBJ2-5
TGTGCCACCGGGGACAGGGGCGGTGAAAAACTGTTTTTT CATGDRGGEKLFF TRBD1 TRBV6-6 many TRBJ1-4
TGTGCCAGCAGCTCGGGACAGAGCTCTGGAAACACCATATATTTT CASSSGQSSGNTIYF TRBD1 TRBV7-9 NA TRBJ1-3
TGTGCCAGCAGTTTAGGCAGCGGGGGGGCGGGGGAGCTGTTTTTT CASSLGSGGAGELFF TRBD2 TRBV27 NA TRBJ2-2
TGCGCCAGCAGCCAAGATGCGGCAGCAGATCAAGAGACCCAGTACTTC CASSQDAAADQETQYF NA TRBV4-1 once TRBJ2-5
TGTGCCATCAGTGAGGTAGGGGGAGAGACCCAGTACTTC CAISEVGGETQYF NA TRBV10-3 NA TRBJ2-5
TGTGCCAGCAGCTGGGGACAGCATAATTCACCCCTCCACTTT CASSWGQHNSPLHF TRBD1 TRBV6-5 NA TRBJ1-6
TGTGCCAGCAGCGTCCACGGGTCGACAGGAGCTAATGAAAAACTGTTTTTT CASSVHGSTGANEKLFF NA TRBV9 few TRBJ1-4
TGTGCCAGCAGCTCTTGGGCAGTCGGTACTGAAGCTTTCTTT CASSSWAVGTEAFF NA TRBV7-9 NA TRBJ1-1
TGTGCCAGCAGTTACGGGCGGGGGAACACAGATACGCAGTATTTT CASSYGRGNTDTQYF TRBD2 TRBV6-5 NA TRBJ2-3
TGCGCCAGCAGCTTGGAAGGGACAGGGTACGGAGTGAACACTGAAGCTTTCTTT CASSLEGTGYGVNTEAFF TRBD1 TRBV5-1 NA TRBJ1-1
TGTGCCATCAGTGGCCACCAGGGGGCGAACACTGAAGCTTTCTTT CAISGHQGANTEAFF TRBD1 TRBV10-3 once TRBJ1-1
TGTGCCAGCAGAGTAGCGGGGGACTACAATGAGCAGTTCTTC CASRVAGDYNEQFF TRBD2 TRBV6-6 many TRBJ2-1
TGTGCCAGCAGTTTAACTTTGGGCCGGGAAAAACTGTTTTTT CASSLTLGREKLFF NA TRBV6-5 few TRBJ1-4
TGCGCCAGCAGCCCCGGAGATACGCAGTATTTT CASSPGDTQYF NA TRBV5-1 few TRBJ2-3
TGCGCCAGCAGCTTGGCCGTAATCTCTGGGGCCAACGTCCTGACTTTC CASSLAVISGANVLTF NA TRBV5-1 NA TRBJ2-6
TGTGCCTGGAGGACAGGCGCGGGTGGCTACACCTTC CAWRTGAGGYTF NA TRBV30 NA TRBJ1-2
TGTGCCAGCAGTTTAGTCAGGGGGAGGTACAATGAGCAGTTCTTC CASSLVRGRYNEQFF NA TRBV27 NA TRBJ2-1
TGTGCCAGCAGTGACGGGACAGGGGGCACTGAAGCTTTCTTT CASSDGTGGTEAFF TRBD1 TRBV6-4 NA TRBJ1-1
TGCGCCAGCAGCCAGGGACAGGGGATTGGGGACCAGTACTTC CASSQGQGIGDQYF TRBD1 TRBV4-1 NA TRBJ2-5
TGTGCCAGCAGCCCCGGGCAGGGGGCCCTACAGAATGAGCAGTTCTTC CASSPGQGALQNEQFF TRBD1 TRBV7-9 NA TRBJ2-1
TGTGCCTGGAGTGCGAATACCAAGGGGGCCCTCCACTTT CAWSANTKGALHF NA TRBV30 NA TRBJ1-6
TGTGCCAGCAGCCCTGTCGACAGGGTTTCAGAGACCCAGTACTTC CASSPVDRVSETQYF TRBD1 TRBV9 NA TRBJ2-5
TGTGCCAGCAGTTTAAGGGGGACAGGGGTCAATCAGCCCCAGCATTTT CASSLRGTGVNQPQHF TRBD1 TRBV28 NA TRBJ1-5
TGCAGCGTAAGACAGGGGGCTGGCGGGGAGCTGTTTTTT CSVRQGAGGELFF TRBD1 TRBV29-1 NA TRBJ2-2
TGTGCCAGCAGCATGATGCTACGACAGGGGATCAATCAGCCCCAGCATTTT CASSMMLRQGINQPQHF TRBD1 TRBV7-8 NA TRBJ1-5
TGTGCCTGGGAAGCGGGTCTCTTGGATGAGCAGTTCTTC CAWEAGLLDEQFF NA TRBV30 NA TRBJ2-1
TGCGCCAGCAGCCAAGATGAGCTAGCGACACCTGAGACCCAGTACTTC CASSQDELATPETQYF NA TRBV4-1 few TRBJ2-5
TGTGCCAGCAGTCCGACTCTGCAGGGGGCGCACTATGGCTACACCTTC CASSPTLQGAHYGYTF TRBD1 TRBV28 NA TRBJ1-2
TGTGCCTCCGGGACAGGGGGCTTCATTAATGAAAAACTGTTTTTT CASGTGGFINEKLFF TRBD1 TRBV28 once TRBJ1-4
TGTGCCAGCAGCCCACGGGTAGCGGGGGCCGGGGAGCTGTTTTTT CASSPRVAGAGELFF TRBD2 TRBV11-3 NA TRBJ2-2
TGTGCCAGCAGTTTAGGGGCAGGGGGCCAATATGGGGCCAACGTCCTGACTTTC CASSLGAGGQYGANVLTF TRBD1 TRBV28 NA TRBJ2-6
TGTGCCAGCAGCTTCACCTGGGGGGTAGACGAGACCCAGTACTTC CASSFTWGVDETQYF NA TRBV5-6 NA TRBJ2-5
TGTGCCAGCAGCTTGGGGCGGGGGACAGGACAATGGAACACTGAAGCTTTCTTT CASSLGRGTGQWNTEAFF TRBD1 TRBV5-6 few TRBJ1-1
TGTGCCAGTAGTATAGGGGCCAGCCACAATGAGCAGTTCTTC CASSIGASHNEQFF NA TRBV19 few TRBJ2-1
TGTGCCACCAGCGTCCGACAGGGGGCATTTTATCAGCCCCAGCATTTT CATSVRQGAFYQPQHF TRBD1 TRBV15 few TRBJ1-5
TGTGCCAGCAGCTACCGGGGAGAGGATGAGCAGTTCTTC CASSYRGEDEQFF NA TRBV7-6 once TRBJ2-1
TGTGCCAGCAGACGGGAGGAGGGGGGCACTGAAGCTTTCTTT CASRREEGGTEAFF NA TRBV6-4 NA TRBJ1-1
TGTGCCAGCAGCCAAGAAGGCACTAGTGTCTCCTACAATGAGCAGTTCTTC CASSQEGTSVSYNEQFF NA TRBV4-2 few TRBJ2-1
TGTGCCAGCAGCCCCCTCGGACAGGGGAACACCGGGGAGCTGTTTTTT CASSPLGQGNTGELFF TRBD1 TRBV7-9 NA TRBJ2-2
TGTGCCATCAGTGAGAGTGGGACTAGCAGACGCTCCTACAATGAGCAGTTCTTC CAISESGTSRRSYNEQFF TRBD2 TRBV10-3 NA TRBJ2-1
TGTGCCAGCAGCGGACAGGGGAGTGAATCTTTCTTT CASSGQGSESFF TRBD1 TRBV2 few TRBJ1-1
TGCGCCAGCAGCCCTCGGGTCCAAAATTCACCCCTCCACTTT CASSPRVQNSPLHF NA TRBV4-1 NA TRBJ1-6
TGCGCCAGCAGCCTAGAGGTACAGGGGGATTCACCCCTCCACTTT CASSLEVQGDSPLHF TRBD1 TRBV4-1 once TRBJ1-6
TGCGCCAGCAGCGGGCGGACTGGGAACACTGAAGCTTTCTTT CASSGRTGNTEAFF NA TRBV5-1 NA TRBJ1-1
TGTGCCAGCAGTTACGCAGGGCGGGAGACCCAGTACTTC CASSYAGRETQYF NA TRBV6-5 many TRBJ2-5
TGTGCCAGCAGCTTGGCCCCACAAGAGACCCAGTACTTC CASSLAPQETQYF NA TRBV5-5 NA TRBJ2-5
TGCAGCGTTGGGCCTGAGGGGAGGGACTACAATGAGCAGTTCTTC CSVGPEGRDYNEQFF TRBD2 TRBV29-1 NA TRBJ2-1
TGTGCCAGCAGCCCGCCTAGAATGGCCCCCGGGGAGCTGTTTTTT CASSPPRMAPGELFF NA TRBV7-8 NA TRBJ2-2
TGCAGTGCTACTATGAACACTGAAGCTTTCTTT CSATMNTEAFF NA TRBV20-1 NA TRBJ1-1
TGTGCCAGCAGTTGGACAGGGCGCAATCAGCCCCAGCATTTT CASSWTGRNQPQHF TRBD1 TRBV6-1 NA TRBJ1-5
TGTGCCAGCAGTGAAGTAGGGACAGTGGATGAGCAGTTCTTC CASSEVGTVDEQFF TRBD1 TRBV6-1 NA TRBJ2-1
TGTGCCACCAGCAGCCCCCGAGGGGGTCTAGTTTACACCTTC CATSSPRGGLVYTF NA TRBV15 NA TRBJ1-2
TGTGCCAGCAGACGTCAGAACAGGGAAAACTATGGCTACACCTTC CASRRQNRENYGYTF NA TRBV6-1 few TRBJ1-2
TGTGCCAGCAGCGTAGTTTCCTTTAGCGGGGGGTACAATGAGCAGTTCTTC CASSVVSFSGGYNEQFF TRBD2 TRBV9 NA TRBJ2-1